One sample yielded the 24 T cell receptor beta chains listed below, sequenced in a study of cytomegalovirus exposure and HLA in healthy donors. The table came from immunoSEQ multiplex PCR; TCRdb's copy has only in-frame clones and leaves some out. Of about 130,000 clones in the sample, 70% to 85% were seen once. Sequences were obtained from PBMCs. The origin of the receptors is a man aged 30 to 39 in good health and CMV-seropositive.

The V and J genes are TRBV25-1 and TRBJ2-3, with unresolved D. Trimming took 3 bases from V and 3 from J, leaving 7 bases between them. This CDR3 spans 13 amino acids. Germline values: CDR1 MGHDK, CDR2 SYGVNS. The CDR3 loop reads CASSDGPTDTQYF. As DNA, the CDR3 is TGTGCCAGCAGTGATGGCCCAACAGATACGCAGTATTTT.

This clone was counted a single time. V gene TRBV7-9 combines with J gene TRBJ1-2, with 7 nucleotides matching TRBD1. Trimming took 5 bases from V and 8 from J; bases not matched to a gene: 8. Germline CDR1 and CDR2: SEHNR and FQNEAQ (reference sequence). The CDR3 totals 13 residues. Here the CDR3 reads CASSPDRVGGYTF. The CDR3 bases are TGTGCCAGCAGCCCTGACAGGGTTGGAGGCTACACCTTC.

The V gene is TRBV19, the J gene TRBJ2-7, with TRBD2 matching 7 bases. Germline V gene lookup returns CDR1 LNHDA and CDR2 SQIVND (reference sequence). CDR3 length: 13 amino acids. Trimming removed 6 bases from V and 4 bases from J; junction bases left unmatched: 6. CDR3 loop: CASRKSGLYEQYF. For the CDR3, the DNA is TGTGCCAGTAGGAAGTCGGGACTATACGAGCAGTACTTC.

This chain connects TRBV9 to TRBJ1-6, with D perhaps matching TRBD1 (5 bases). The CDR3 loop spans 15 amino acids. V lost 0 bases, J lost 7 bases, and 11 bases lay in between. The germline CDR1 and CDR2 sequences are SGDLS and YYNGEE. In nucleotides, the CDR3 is TGTGCCAGCAGCGTAGGGCAGGGTGGGAATTCACCCCTCCACTTT. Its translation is CASSVGQGGNSPLHF.

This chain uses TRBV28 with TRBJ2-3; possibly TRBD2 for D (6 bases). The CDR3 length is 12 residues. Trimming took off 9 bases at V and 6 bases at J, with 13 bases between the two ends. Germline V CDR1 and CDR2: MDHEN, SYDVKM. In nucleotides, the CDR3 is TGTGCCAGTTCGACTAGTTTTGATACGCAGTATTTT. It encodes CASSTSFDTQYF.

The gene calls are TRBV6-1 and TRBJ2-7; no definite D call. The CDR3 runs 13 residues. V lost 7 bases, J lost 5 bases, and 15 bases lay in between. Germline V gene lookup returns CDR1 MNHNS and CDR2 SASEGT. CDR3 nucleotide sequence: TGTGCCAGCAAGGATTCAGGTTCCAACGAGCAGTACTTC. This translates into CASKDSGSNEQYF.

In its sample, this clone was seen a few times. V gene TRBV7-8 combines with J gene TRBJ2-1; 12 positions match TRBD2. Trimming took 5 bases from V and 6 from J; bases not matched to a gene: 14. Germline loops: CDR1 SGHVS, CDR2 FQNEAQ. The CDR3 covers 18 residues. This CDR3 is CASSPRLAGELRGNEQFF. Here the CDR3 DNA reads TGTGCCAGCAGCCCGCGACTAGCGGGGGAGTTAAGGGGCAATGAGCAGTTCTTC.

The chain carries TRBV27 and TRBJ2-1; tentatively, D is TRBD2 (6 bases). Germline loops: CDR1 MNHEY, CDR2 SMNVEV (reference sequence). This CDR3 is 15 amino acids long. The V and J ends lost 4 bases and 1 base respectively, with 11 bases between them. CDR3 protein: CASSYGSGSYNEQFF. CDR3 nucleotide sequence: TGTGCCAGCAGTTACGGGAGTGGGTCCTACAATGAGCAGTTCTTC.

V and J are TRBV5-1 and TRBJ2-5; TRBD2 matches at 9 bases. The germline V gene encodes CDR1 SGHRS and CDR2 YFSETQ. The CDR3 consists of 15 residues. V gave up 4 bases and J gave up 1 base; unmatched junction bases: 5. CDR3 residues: CASSQIAGVQETQYF. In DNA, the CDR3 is TGCGCCAGCAGCCAGATAGCGGGAGTCCAAGAGACCCAGTACTTC.

The CDR3 reads CASSPLALTGTGVVGEQYF. Here the CDR3 DNA reads TGTGCCAGCTCACCACTAGCCCTCACCGGGACAGGGGTGGTTGGCGAGCAGTACTTC. The chain is built from TRBV18 and TRBJ2-7; 10 bases are shared with TRBD1. Germline loops: CDR1 KGHSH, CDR2 LQKENI. V shed 1 base and J 6 bases; nucleotides not matched to a gene: 18. The CDR3 covers 19 residues.

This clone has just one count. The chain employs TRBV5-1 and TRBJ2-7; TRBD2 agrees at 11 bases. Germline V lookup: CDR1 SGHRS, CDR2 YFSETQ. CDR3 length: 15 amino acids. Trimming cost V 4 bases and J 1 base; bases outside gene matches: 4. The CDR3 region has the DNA TGCGCCAGCAGCAGCACTAGCGGGGGATCCTACGAGCAGTACTTC. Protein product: CASSSTSGGSYEQYF.

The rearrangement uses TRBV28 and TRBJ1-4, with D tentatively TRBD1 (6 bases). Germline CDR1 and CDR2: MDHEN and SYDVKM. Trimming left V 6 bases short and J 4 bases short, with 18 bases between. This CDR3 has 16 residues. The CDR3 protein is CASRLGGHGGNEKLFF. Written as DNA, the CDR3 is TGTGCCAGCAGACTAGGGGGTCATGGTGGTAATGAAAAACTGTTTTTT.

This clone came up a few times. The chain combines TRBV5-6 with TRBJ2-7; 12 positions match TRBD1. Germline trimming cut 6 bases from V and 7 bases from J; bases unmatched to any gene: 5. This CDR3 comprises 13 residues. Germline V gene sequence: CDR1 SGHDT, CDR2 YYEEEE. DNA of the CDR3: TGTGCCAGCACCCGGGACAGGGGGCGGGAGCAGTACTTC. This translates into CASTRDRGREQYF.

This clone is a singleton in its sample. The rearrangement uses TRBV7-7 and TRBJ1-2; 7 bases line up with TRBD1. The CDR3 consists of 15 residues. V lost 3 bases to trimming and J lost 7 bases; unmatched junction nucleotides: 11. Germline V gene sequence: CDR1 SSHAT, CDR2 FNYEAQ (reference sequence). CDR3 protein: CASSLVGQGVGGYTF. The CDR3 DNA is TGTGCCAGCAGCTTGGTAGGTCAGGGGGTCGGTGGCTACACCTTC.

CDR3 in amino acids: CASSEGTDLFSGANVLTF. The CDR3 coding sequence is TGTGCCAGCAGTGAGGGTACAGACCTCTTCTCTGGGGCCAACGTCCTGACTTTC. J is TRBJ2-6 and V is TRBV6-1; no reliable D call. Trimming took off 3 bases at V and 0 bases at J, with 15 bases between the two ends. This CDR3 region has 18 residues. Germline values: CDR1 MNHNS, CDR2 SASEGT.

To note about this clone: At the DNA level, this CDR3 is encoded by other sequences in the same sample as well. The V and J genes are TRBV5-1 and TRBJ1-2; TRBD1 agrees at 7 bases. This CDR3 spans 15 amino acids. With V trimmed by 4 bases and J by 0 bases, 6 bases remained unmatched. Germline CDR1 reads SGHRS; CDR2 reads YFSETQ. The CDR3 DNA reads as TGCGCCAGCAGCCCGGGACAGAGCACTAACTATGGCTACACCTTC. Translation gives CASSPGQSTNYGYTF. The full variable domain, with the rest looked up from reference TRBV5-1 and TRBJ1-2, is KAGVTQTPRYLIKTRGQQVTLSCSPISGHRSVSWYQQTPGQGLQFLFEYFSETQRNKGNFPGRFSGRQFSNSRSEMNVSTLELGDSALYLCASSPGQSTNYGYTFGSGTRLTVV.

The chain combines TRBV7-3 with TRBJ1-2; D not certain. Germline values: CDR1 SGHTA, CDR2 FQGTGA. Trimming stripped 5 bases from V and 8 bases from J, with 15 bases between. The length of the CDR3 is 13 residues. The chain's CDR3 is CASSTRDRRGYTF. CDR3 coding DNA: TGTGCCAGCAGCACCCGGGATCGGAGGGGCTACACCTTC.

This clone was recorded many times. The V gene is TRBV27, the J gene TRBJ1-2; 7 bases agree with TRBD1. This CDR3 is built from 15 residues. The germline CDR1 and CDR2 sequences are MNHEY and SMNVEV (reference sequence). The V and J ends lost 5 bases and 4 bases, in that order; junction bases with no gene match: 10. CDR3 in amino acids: CASSTTRQGSYGYTF. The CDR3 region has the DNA TGTGCCAGCAGTACCACTCGACAGGGATCCTATGGCTACACCTTC.

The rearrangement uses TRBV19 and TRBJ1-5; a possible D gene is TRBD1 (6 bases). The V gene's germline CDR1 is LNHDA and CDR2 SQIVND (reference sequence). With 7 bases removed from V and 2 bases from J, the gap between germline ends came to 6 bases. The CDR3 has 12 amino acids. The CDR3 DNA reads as TGTGCCAGTACAGGGGGCAATCAGCCCCAGCATTTT. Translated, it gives CASTGGNQPQHF.

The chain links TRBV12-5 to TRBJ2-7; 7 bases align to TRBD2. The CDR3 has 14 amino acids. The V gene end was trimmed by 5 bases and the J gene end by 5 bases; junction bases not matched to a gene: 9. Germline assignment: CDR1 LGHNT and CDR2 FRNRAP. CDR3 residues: CASGLGLETDEQYF. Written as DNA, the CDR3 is TGTGCTAGTGGTCTCGGACTAGAAACCGACGAGCAGTACTTC.

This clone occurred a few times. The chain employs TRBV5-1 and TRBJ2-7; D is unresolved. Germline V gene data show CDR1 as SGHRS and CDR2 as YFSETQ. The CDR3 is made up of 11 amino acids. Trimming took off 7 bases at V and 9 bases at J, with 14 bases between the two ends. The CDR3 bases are TGCGCCAGCTCAGACTTCCTGGTGCAGTACTTC. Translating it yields CASSDFLVQYF.

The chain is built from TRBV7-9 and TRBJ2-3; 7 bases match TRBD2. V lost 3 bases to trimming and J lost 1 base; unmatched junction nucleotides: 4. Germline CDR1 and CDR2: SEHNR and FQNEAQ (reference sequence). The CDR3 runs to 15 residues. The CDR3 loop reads CASSFASGRTDTQYF. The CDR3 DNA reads TGTGCCAGCAGCTTTGCTAGCGGTCGCACAGATACGCAGTATTTT.

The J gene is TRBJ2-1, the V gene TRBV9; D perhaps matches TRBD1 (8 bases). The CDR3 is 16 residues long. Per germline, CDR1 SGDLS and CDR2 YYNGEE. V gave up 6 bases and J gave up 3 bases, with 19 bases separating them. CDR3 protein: CASTLRGDRIYNEQFF. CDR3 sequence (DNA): TGTGCCAGCACCCTCCGGGGGGACAGGATCTACAATGAGCAGTTCTTC.

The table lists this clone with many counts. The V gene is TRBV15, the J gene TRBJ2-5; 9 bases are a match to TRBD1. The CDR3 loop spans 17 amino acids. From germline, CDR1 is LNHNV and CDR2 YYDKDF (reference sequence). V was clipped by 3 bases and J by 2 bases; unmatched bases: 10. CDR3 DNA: TGTGCCACCAGCAGTGGCCAAGAGGGACAGGGACAAGAGACCCAGTACTTC. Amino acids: CATSSGQEGQGQETQYF.